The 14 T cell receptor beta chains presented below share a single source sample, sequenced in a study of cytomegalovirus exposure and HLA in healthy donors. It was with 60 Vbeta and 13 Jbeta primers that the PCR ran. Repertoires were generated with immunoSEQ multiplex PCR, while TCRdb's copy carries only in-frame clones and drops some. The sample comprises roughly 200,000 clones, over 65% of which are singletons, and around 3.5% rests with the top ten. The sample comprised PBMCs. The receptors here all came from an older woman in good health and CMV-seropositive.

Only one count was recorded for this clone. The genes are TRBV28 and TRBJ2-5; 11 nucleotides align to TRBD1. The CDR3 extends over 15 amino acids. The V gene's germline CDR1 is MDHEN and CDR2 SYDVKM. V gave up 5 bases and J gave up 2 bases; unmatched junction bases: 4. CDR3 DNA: TGTGCCAGCAGTGGACAGGGGGCGCCTCAAGAGACCCAGTACTTC. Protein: CASSGQGAPQETQYF.

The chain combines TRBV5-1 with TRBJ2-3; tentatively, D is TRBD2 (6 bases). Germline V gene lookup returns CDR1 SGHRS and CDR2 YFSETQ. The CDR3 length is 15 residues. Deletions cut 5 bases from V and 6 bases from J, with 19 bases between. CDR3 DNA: TGCGCCAGCAGGGGGACTGCCCAGAGGATGGATACGCAGTATTTT. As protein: CASRGTAQRMDTQYF.

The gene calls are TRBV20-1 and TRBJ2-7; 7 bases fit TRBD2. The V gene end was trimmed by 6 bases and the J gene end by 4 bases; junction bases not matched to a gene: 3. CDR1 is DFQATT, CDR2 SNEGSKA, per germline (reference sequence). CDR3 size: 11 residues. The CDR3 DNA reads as TGCAGTGCGGGCGGGAGTTACGAGCAGTACTTC. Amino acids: CSAGGSYEQYF.

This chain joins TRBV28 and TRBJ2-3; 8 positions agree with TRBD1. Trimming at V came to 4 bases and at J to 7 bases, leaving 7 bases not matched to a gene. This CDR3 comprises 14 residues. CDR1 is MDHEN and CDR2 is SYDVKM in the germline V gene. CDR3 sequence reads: CASSSQGAWNTQYF. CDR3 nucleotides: TGTGCCAGCAGTTCCCAGGGGGCTTGGAATACGCAGTATTTT.

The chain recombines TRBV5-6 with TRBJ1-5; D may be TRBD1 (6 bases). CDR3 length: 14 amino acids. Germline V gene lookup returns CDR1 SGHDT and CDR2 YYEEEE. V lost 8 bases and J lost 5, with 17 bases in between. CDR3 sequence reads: CARPKKGVDQPQHF. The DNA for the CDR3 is TGTGCCAGGCCTAAAAAGGGGGTCGATCAGCCCCAGCATTTT.

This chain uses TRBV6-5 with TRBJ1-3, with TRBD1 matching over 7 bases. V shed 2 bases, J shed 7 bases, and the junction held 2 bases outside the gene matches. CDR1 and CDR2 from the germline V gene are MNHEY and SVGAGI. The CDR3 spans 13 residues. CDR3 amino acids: CASSYNRGNTIYF. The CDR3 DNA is TGTGCCAGCAGTTACAACAGGGGCAACACCATATATTTT.

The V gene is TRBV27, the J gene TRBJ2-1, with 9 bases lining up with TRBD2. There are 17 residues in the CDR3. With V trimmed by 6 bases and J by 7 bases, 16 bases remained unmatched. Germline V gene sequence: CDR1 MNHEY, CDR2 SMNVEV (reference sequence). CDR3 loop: CASSPLGGGASRNEQFF. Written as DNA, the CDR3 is TGTGCCAGCAGCCCACTTGGCGGGGGGGCCTCGCGAAATGAGCAGTTCTTC.

The CDR3 reads CASRQLGSWNTEAFF. CDR3 bases: TGTGCCAGCAGGCAGTTGGGCTCCTGGAACACTGAAGCTTTCTTT. This chain joins TRBV6-1 and TRBJ1-1; D gene ambiguous. CDR3 size: 15 residues. Germline assignment: CDR1 MNHNS and CDR2 SASEGT. Trimming took off 6 bases at V and 1 base at J, with 15 bases between the two ends.

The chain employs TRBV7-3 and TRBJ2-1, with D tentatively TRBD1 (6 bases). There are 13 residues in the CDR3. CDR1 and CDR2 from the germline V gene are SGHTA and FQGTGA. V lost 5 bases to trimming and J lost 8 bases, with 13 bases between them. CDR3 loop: CASSQRGWDEQFF. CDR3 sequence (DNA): TGTGCCAGCAGCCAAAGGGGGTGGGATGAGCAGTTCTTC.

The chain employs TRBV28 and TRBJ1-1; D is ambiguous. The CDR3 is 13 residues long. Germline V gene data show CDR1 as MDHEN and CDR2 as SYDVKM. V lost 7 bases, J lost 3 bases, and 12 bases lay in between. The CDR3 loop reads CASMRTLHTEAFF. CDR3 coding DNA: TGTGCCAGCATGAGAACCCTGCACACTGAAGCTTTCTTT.

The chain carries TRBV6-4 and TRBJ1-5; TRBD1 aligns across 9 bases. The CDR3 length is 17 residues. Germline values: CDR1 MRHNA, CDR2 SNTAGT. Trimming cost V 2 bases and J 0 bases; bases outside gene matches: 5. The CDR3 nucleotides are TGTGCCAGCAGTGACAGGACAGGGGACAATAGCAATCAGCCCCAGCATTTT. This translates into CASSDRTGDNSNQPQHF.

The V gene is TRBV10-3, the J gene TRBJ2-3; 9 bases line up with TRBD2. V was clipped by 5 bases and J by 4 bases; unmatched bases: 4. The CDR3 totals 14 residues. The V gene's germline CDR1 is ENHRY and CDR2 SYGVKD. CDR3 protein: CAISLASGADTQYF. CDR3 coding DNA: TGTGCCATCAGTTTAGCTAGCGGGGCAGATACGCAGTATTTT.

CDR3 sequence reads: CAGTDSSTDTQYF. The DNA for the CDR3 is TGTGCCGGAACGGACTCTAGCACAGATACGCAGTATTTT. The V call is TRBV30, the J call TRBJ2-3; tentatively, D is TRBD2 (5 bases). Germline-derived CDR1 and CDR2 are GTSNPN and SVGIG (reference sequence). V dropped 8 bases and J dropped 0 bases, with 12 bases sitting between them. The CDR3 totals 13 residues.

The CDR3, as DNA: TGCGCCAGCAGCCTAAGTTCGGCGGGATTCTACGAGCAGTACTTC. This gives the protein CASSLSSAGFYEQYF. This rearrangement joins TRBV5-1 to TRBJ2-7, with TRBD2 as a possible D gene (6 bases). The V and J ends lost 4 bases and 3 bases respectively, with 17 bases between them. The CDR3 has 15 residues. CDR1 and CDR2 (germline): SGHRS, YFSETQ.